These 17 T cell receptor beta chains originate from one sample sequenced in a study of T-cell reconstitution after alpha-beta-depleted transplantation in children. TCRbeta library construction was performed incorporating unique molecular identifiers. TCRdb passed the PCR reads through MiXCR, listing each CDR3 protein once. The table has roughly 500,000 distinct CDR3 sequences, approximately 10% seen once. The specimen was PBMCs, collected before TCRalphabeta/CD19-depleted stem cell transplant. The receptor set was obtained from a child between 2 and 9 years old with inherited bone marrow failure, due to receive a stem cell transplant.

This clonotype was found many times. The chain combines TRBV27 with TRBJ2-3; 7 nucleotides match TRBD2. This CDR3 spans 14 amino acids. Germline assignment: CDR1 MNHEY and CDR2 SMNVEV (reference sequence). After removal of 5 bases from V and 2 bases from J, the junction contained 4 bases not matched to a gene. CDR3 residues: CASSPRDYTDTQYF. The CDR3 DNA reads as TGTGCCAGCAGTCCTAGGGACTACACAGATACGCAGTATTTT.

V is TRBV20-1 and J is TRBJ1-6, with TRBD1 as a possible D gene (5 bases). This CDR3 spans 14 amino acids. Trimming pared 2 bases from V and 6 bases from J, leaving 11 bases between. Germline loops: CDR1 DFQATT, CDR2 SNEGSKA (reference sequence). CDR3 sequence: CSARTTGINSPLHF. The CDR3 coding sequence is TGCAGTGCTAGAACCACAGGAATTAATTCACCCCTCCACTTT.

This clonotype was counted many times. V gene TRBV20-1 combines with J gene TRBJ1-6; D remains unclear. Germline V lookup: CDR1 DFQATT, CDR2 SNEGSKA (reference sequence). The CDR3 runs 15 residues. V lost 1 base, J lost 9 bases, and 16 bases lay in between. This CDR3 reads CSARVIRLLRSPLHF. The CDR3 nucleotides are TGCAGTGCTAGAGTCATCCGCCTTCTCCGTTCACCCCTCCACTTT.

There are a few counts of this clonotype. The J gene is TRBJ2-7, the V gene TRBV20-1; 8 bases are shared with TRBD2. Germline assignment: CDR1 DFQATT and CDR2 SNEGSKA (reference sequence). The CDR3 extends over 15 amino acids. The V segment lost 0 bases and the J segment 4 bases; nucleotides outside the gene matches: 8. In nucleotides, the CDR3 is TGCAGTGCTAGAGATTCGAGCGGGAGCCGATACGAGCAGTACTTC. Its translation: CSARDSSGSRYEQYF.

The chain combines TRBV20-1 with TRBJ2-5; 8 nucleotides agree with TRBD2. Looked up from germline, CDR1 is DFQATT and CDR2 is SNEGSKA (reference sequence). V lost 6 bases and J lost 0; bases outside the gene matches: 6. The CDR3 sequence is 14 residues long. The CDR3 coding sequence is TGCAGTGCACGGGGGGGAGCCTACCAAGAGACCCAGTACTTC. Amino acids: CSARGGAYQETQYF.

Note on this clonotype: This clone may be a read error of a much larger clone one base away. The chain is built from TRBV11-2 and TRBJ1-1; D gene unclear. Germline assignment: CDR1 SGHAT and CDR2 FQNNGV. The V gene lost 1 base and the J gene lost 8 bases, with 11 bases spanning the gap. CDR3 size: 13 residues. The CDR3 reads CASSLAMTGEAFF. CDR3 nucleotides: TGTGCCAGCAGCTTAGCCATGACGGGAGAAGCTTTCTTT.

This clonotype was seen many times. The V gene is TRBV30, the J gene TRBJ2-2; 7 positions agree with TRBD1. The CDR3 spans 17 residues. Germline loops: CDR1 GTSNPN, CDR2 SVGIG (reference sequence). Unmatched junction bases numbered 11, after V lost 0 bases and J lost 4 bases. The CDR3 protein is CAWSVPWTGAITGELFF. The CDR3 region has the DNA TGTGCCTGGAGTGTACCTTGGACAGGAGCAATCACCGGGGAGCTGTTTTTT. Full variable domain (remainder filled in from reference TRBV30 and TRBJ2-2): SQTIHQWPATLVQPVGSPLSLECTVEGTSNPNLYWYRQAAGRGLQLLFYSVGIGQISSEVPQNLSASRPQDRQFILSSKKLLLSDSGFYLCAWSVPWTGAITGELFFGEGSRLTVL.

This clonotype was counted many times. The chain joins TRBV7-2 to TRBJ1-6; D ambiguous. Per the germline V gene, CDR1 is SGHTA and CDR2 is FQGNSA. Trimming left V 5 bases short and J 0 bases short, with 8 bases between. The CDR3 sequence is 15 residues long. The CDR3 nucleotides read TGTGCCAGCAGCGAGACGAGCTCCTATAATTCACCCCTCCACTTT. Its translation: CASSETSSYNSPLHF.

At least ten counts were recorded for this clonotype. The chain joins TRBV14 to TRBJ2-5; 11 bases are shared with TRBD2. The CDR3 totals 16 residues. Germline V gene data show CDR1 as SGHDN and CDR2 as FVKESK. Unmatched junction bases numbered 6, after V lost 1 base and J lost 5 bases. CDR3 loop: CASSQGLAGILETQYF. CDR3 coding DNA: TGTGCCAGCAGCCAAGGACTAGCGGGAATTTTGGAGACCCAGTACTTC.

This clonotype was seen repeatedly, ten times or more. V is TRBV19 and J is TRBJ2-7; 9 positions match TRBD1. Germline CDR1 and CDR2: LNHDA and SQIVND (reference sequence). The V segment lost 5 bases and the J segment 3 bases; nucleotides outside the gene matches: 5. The CDR3 covers 14 residues. DNA for the CDR3: TGTGCCAGTAGTCCGACAGGGGGTGGCTACGAGCAGTACTTC. Its protein is CASSPTGGGYEQYF.

The table lists this clonotype with many counts. V usage is TRBV7-9 and J usage is TRBJ2-3; 9 bases agree with TRBD1. Germline V CDR1 and CDR2: SEHNR, FQNEAQ (reference sequence). The trim removed 5 bases at V and 5 bases at J, leaving 8 bases unmatched. The length of the CDR3 is 15 residues. The CDR3 loop is CASSPQGQGEDTQYF. The CDR3, as DNA: TGTGCCAGCAGCCCCCAGGGACAGGGTGAAGATACGCAGTATTTT.

About this clonotype: This may be a read error: a much more frequent sequence differs by one nucleotide. V gene TRBV29-1 combines with J gene TRBJ2-3; no firm D call. Germline-derived CDR1 and CDR2 are SQVTM and ANQGSEA. The CDR3 is 13 amino acids. In DNA form, the CDR3 reads TGCAGCGCTGAAAGGCAGACCACAGATACGCAGTATTTT. Protein product: CSAERQTTDTQYF.

In this sample, this clonotype turned up many times. The rearrangement joins TRBV24-1 to TRBJ2-3, with 13 bases matching TRBD2. The CDR3 is 19 amino acids. The V segment lost 4 bases and the J segment 2 bases; nucleotides outside the gene matches: 11. Germline V CDR1 and CDR2: KGHDR, SFDVKD. This CDR3 is CATSDTGTSGALPTDTQYF. CDR3 in DNA: TGTGCCACCAGTGACACCGGGACTAGCGGGGCCCTCCCCACAGATACGCAGTATTTT.

There are many counts of this clonotype. The chain has TRBV7-8 and TRBJ2-7; TRBD1 aligns across 7 bases. V was pared by 5 bases and J by 3 bases, with 7 bases of the junction left unmatched. The CDR3 is 14 residues long. Germline V gives CDR1 SGHVS, CDR2 FQNEAQ. CDR3 DNA sequence: TGTGCCAGCAGCGGATCACAGGGGTACTACGAGCAGTACTTC. Translation: CASSGSQGYYEQYF. The variable domain in full, completed from reference TRBV7-8 and TRBJ2-7, reads GAGVSQSPRYKVAKRGQDVALRCDPISGHVSLFWYQQALGQGPEFLTYFQNEAQLDKSGLPSDRFFAERPEGSVSTLKIQRTQQEDSAVYLCASSGSQGYYEQYFGPGTRLTVT.

This clonotype was seen ten or more times. The CDR3 sequence: CAISESASTGELFF. The CDR3 DNA is TGTGCCATCAGTGAGTCCGCCAGCACCGGGGAGCTGTTTTTT. The chain is built from TRBV10-3 and TRBJ2-2; D gene uncertain. Per the germline V gene, CDR1 is ENHRY and CDR2 is SYGVKD. This CDR3 comprises 14 residues. Trimming removed 0 bases at V and 4 bases at J, with 6 bases between.

The CDR3 DNA reads TGTGCCTGGAGCAGGGTAAACACTGAAGCTTTCTTT. Translation: CAWSRVNTEAFF. V usage is TRBV30 and J usage is TRBJ1-1; possibly TRBD1 for D (5 bases). Germline V CDR1 and CDR2: GTSNPN, SVGIG (reference sequence). The V gene lost 3 bases and the J gene lost 2 bases, with 7 bases spanning the gap. The CDR3 loop spans 12 amino acids.

This clonotype has at least ten counts. CDR3: CASSQTTGELFF. CDR3 nucleotide sequence: TGTGCCAGCAGCCAGACAACCGGGGAGCTGTTTTTT. The rearrangement uses TRBV6-2 or TRBV6-3 and TRBJ2-2; D not resolved. Trimming shortened V by 6 bases and J by 5 bases, and 7 bases separated the two germline ends. The germline V gene has CDR1 MNHEY and CDR2 SVGEGT. The CDR3 sequence is 12 residues long.